These 23 T cell receptor beta chains came from one sample sequenced in a study of T-cell reconstitution after alpha-beta-depleted transplantation in children. Library preparation (for TCRbeta) was performed with unique molecular identifiers. TCRdb ran MiXCR on the PCR reads and lists one entry per CDR3 protein. This repertoire shows hundreds of thousands of distinct CDR3 sequences, roughly 15% found once; its top ten account for approximately 28%. The sequencing used PBMCs, mostly from graft donor cells, collected 360 days after TCRalphabeta/CD19-depleted stem cell transplant. The receptor set was obtained from a boy in the first two years of life who had a stem cell transplant for Wiskott-Aldrich syndrome, so the T cells may come from the graft donor.

This clonotype came up a few times. V is TRBV7-9 and J is TRBJ1-1; weak D call: TRBD1 (5 bases). The CDR3 loop spans 10 amino acids. Trimming removed 10 bases at V and 7 bases at J, with 10 bases between. The germline V gene encodes CDR1 SEHNR and CDR2 FQNEAQ (reference sequence). The CDR3 spells CATKGSEAFF. The CDR3 DNA is TGTGCCACCAAGGGGAGTGAAGCTTTCTTT.

The table lists this clonotype with a few counts. This chain links TRBV18 with TRBJ1-5, with 8 bases fitting TRBD1. Germline V CDR1 and CDR2: KGHSH, LQKENI. CDR3 length: 16 amino acids. V lost 0 bases, J lost 4 bases, and 5 bases stayed unmatched. The CDR3 bases are TGTGCCAGCTCACCACCTTCGCAGGGGGCGAATCAGCCCCAGCATTTT. This sequence encodes CASSPPSQGANQPQHF.

The chain couples TRBV20-1 to TRBJ2-1; D not certain. Germline values: CDR1 DFQATT, CDR2 SNEGSKA (reference sequence). The CDR3 loop spans 14 amino acids. Deletions cut 1 base from V and 4 bases from J, with 11 bases between. The CDR3: CSARALYFYNEQFF. Here the CDR3 DNA reads TGCAGTGCTAGAGCACTATACTTTTACAATGAGCAGTTCTTC.

The chain carries TRBV12-3 or TRBV12-4 and TRBJ2-1; the match to TRBD2 covers 7 bases. V was clipped by 6 bases and J by 0 bases; unmatched bases: 5. CDR3 length: 15 amino acids. For the CDR3, the DNA is TGTGCCAGCAGCTTCCTAGCGGCCTCCTACAATGAGCAGTTCTTC. This gives the protein CASSFLAASYNEQFF.

This clonotype was detected a few times. V gene TRBV5-1 combines with J gene TRBJ2-7, with D unresolved. Trimming took 0 bases from V and 5 from J, leaving 15 bases between them. This CDR3 contains 15 residues. The germline V gene has CDR1 SGHRS and CDR2 YFSETQ. The CDR3 sequence is CASSLVAVPVHEQYF. The CDR3 nucleotides are TGCGCCAGCAGCTTGGTGGCGGTTCCCGTCCACGAGCAGTACTTC.

This chain joins TRBV18 and TRBJ2-4, with D possibly called TRBD1 or TRBD2 (6 bases each). The CDR3 length is 19 residues. Trimming removed 0 bases at V and 1 base at J, with 19 bases between. CDR1 and CDR2 (germline): KGHSH, LQKENI. The CDR3 sequence is CASSPPNRGGPLAKNIQYF. The CDR3 DNA reads TGTGCCAGCTCACCACCGAATAGAGGGGGGCCTCTGGCCAAAAACATTCAGTACTTC.

This chain connects TRBV20-1 to TRBJ1-2; 7 bases agree with TRBD1. V trimming: 0 bases; J trimming: 6 bases; junction bases outside the gene matches: 7. Germline-derived CDR1 and CDR2 are DFQATT and SNEGSKA (reference sequence). The CDR3 spans 14 residues. Here the CDR3 reads CSARDTDRLDGYTF. For the CDR3, the DNA is TGCAGTGCTAGAGATACGGACAGGTTAGATGGCTACACCTTC.

This chain links TRBV11-2 with TRBJ2-1; no clear D. V was shortened by 5 bases and J by 0 bases, with 11 bases between the two germline ends. The CDR3 length is 15 residues. Germline-derived CDR1 and CDR2 are SGHAT and FQNNGV. This chain's CDR3 is CASSPYLSSYNEQFF. For the CDR3, the DNA is TGTGCCAGCAGCCCATACTTGAGCTCCTACAATGAGCAGTTCTTC.

The V call is TRBV6-5, the J call TRBJ1-2, with D maybe TRBD1 (5 bases). Trimming stripped 4 bases from V and 2 bases from J, with 14 bases between. Germline V CDR1 and CDR2: MNHEY, SVGAGI. The CDR3 totals 15 residues. CDR3 sequence reads: CASSFGTARNYGYTF. As DNA, the CDR3 is TGTGCCAGCAGTTTCGGGACTGCGAGGAACTATGGCTACACCTTC.

A few counts support this clonotype. V is TRBV5-1 and J is TRBJ2-2; the D gene is possibly TRBD1 (5 bases). CDR3 length equals 15 residues. V dropped 5 bases and J dropped 4 bases, with 15 bases sitting between them. Germline-derived CDR1 and CDR2 are SGHRS and YFSETQ. The CDR3 DNA follows: TGCGCCAGCAGATTAGGACCAAGGGGCACCGGGGAGCTGTTTTTT. Amino acids: CASRLGPRGTGELFF.

This rearrangement joins TRBV2 to TRBJ2-7; D gene ambiguous. CDR3 length equals 13 residues. CDR1 and CDR2 (germline): SNHLY, FYNNEI. The germline V and J ends were trimmed by 5 bases and 7 bases, with 15 bases remaining between them. For the CDR3, the DNA is TGTGCCAGCAGTCGAAATGGACCCGCAGAGCAGTACTTC. It codes for CASSRNGPAEQYF.

This sequence joins TRBV11-2 and TRBJ2-3; D gene uncertain. The V end lost 0 bases, the J end lost 3 bases, and 7 bases lay between the germline ends. Germline V gives CDR1 SGHAT, CDR2 FQNNGV. The length of the CDR3 is 14 residues. The CDR3 DNA sequence: TGTGCCAGCAGCTTAGAGGCTGTTACAGATACGCAGTATTTT. Protein sequence: CASSLEAVTDTQYF.

There are a few counts of this clonotype. The V gene is TRBV7-2, the J gene TRBJ2-1; no reliable D call. The CDR3 length is 13 residues. V shed 2 bases and J shed 6 bases, with 8 bases lying between them. In germline, CDR1 is SGHTA, CDR2 FQGNSA. CDR3 sequence (DNA): TGTGCCAGCAGCTTAATCAGCATCAATGAGCAGTTCTTC. Amino acid sequence: CASSLISINEQFF.

The chain is built from TRBV12-3 or TRBV12-4 and TRBJ2-7, with D perhaps matching TRBD2 (6 bases). Trimming cost V 6 bases and J 2 bases, with 17 bases left between them. CDR3 length: 15 residues. CDR3 sequence reads: CASSRGRLDTYEQYF. Written as DNA, the CDR3 is TGTGCCAGCAGCCGGGGGAGATTAGACACCTACGAGCAGTACTTC.

The chain recombines TRBV3-1 with TRBJ2-1; 14 bases align to TRBD2. Trimming cost V 1 base and J 7 bases; bases outside gene matches: 6. CDR3 length: 17 residues. Germline V gene lookup returns CDR1 LGHDT and CDR2 YNNKEL (reference sequence). The CDR3 nucleotides read TGTGCCAGCAGCCAAGGTTGGGGACTAGCGGGAGTAAATGAGCAGTTCTTC. Amino acids: CASSQGWGLAGVNEQFF.

The chain links TRBV20-1 to TRBJ2-2, with D tentatively TRBD2 (6 bases). The V and J ends lost 0 bases and 4 bases respectively, with 9 bases between them. Germline V gene sequence: CDR1 DFQATT, CDR2 SNEGSKA (reference sequence). This CDR3 has 14 amino acids. The CDR3 DNA is TGCAGTGCTAGAGATTGGGGAGGCACCGGGGAGCTGTTTTTT. It encodes CSARDWGGTGELFF.

This rearrangement joins TRBV18 to TRBJ2-5, with D uncertain. Germline V gene lookup returns CDR1 KGHSH and CDR2 LQKENI. There are 13 residues in the CDR3. Trimming left V 3 bases short and J 5 bases short, with 10 bases between. CDR3 DNA: TGTGCCAGCTCACCTTCGAGGACGGAGACCCAGTACTTC. This encodes CASSPSRTETQYF.

The chain employs TRBV7-2 and TRBJ1-2, with 8 bases lining up with TRBD1. V was pared by 1 base and J by 6 bases, with 4 bases of the junction left unmatched. Germline V lookup: CDR1 SGHTA, CDR2 FQGNSA. This CDR3 contains 14 residues. CDR3 region: CASSLVGDRNGYTF. CDR3 nucleotides: TGTGCCAGCAGCTTAGTTGGGGACAGGAATGGCTACACCTTC. The whole variable domain, filled in from reference TRBV7-2 and TRBJ1-2, reads GAGVSQSPSNKVTEKGKDVELRCDPISGHTALYWYRQSLGQGLEFLIYFQGNSAPDKSGLPSDRFSAERTGGSVSTLTIQRTQQEDSAVYLCASSLVGDRNGYTFGSGTRLTVV.

The rearrangement uses TRBV28 and TRBJ1-6; 9 bases agree with TRBD1. With 7 bases clipped from V and 6 bases from J, the junction kept 10 bases outside the gene matches. This CDR3 contains 16 residues. Germline V gene data show CDR1 as MDHEN and CDR2 as SYDVKM. In DNA form, the CDR3 reads TGTGCCAGCACCCTCCCCGGGGACAGGGTTAATTCACCCCTCCACTTT. This sequence encodes CASTLPGDRVNSPLHF.

This clonotype appeared a few times. The chain joins TRBV29-1 to TRBJ2-1; D possibly uses TRBD1 or TRBD2 (5 bases each). The germline CDR1 and CDR2 sequences are SQVTM and ANQGSEA. The CDR3 has 13 residues. V was trimmed by 3 bases and J by 14 bases, leaving 20 bases between them. The CDR3 here is CSVDPTGLRGEFF. As DNA, the CDR3 is TGCAGCGTTGACCCTACGGGGCTTAGAGGGGAGTTCTTC.

This clonotype was picked up a small number of times. V and J are TRBV29-1 and TRBJ2-3; tentative D call: TRBD2 (5 bases). This CDR3 spans 12 amino acids. Trimming shortened V by 5 bases and J by 4 bases, and 10 bases separated the two germline ends. Germline-derived CDR1 and CDR2 are SQVTM and ANQGSEA. CDR3 in DNA: TGCAGCGTTATGAAGGGAGCAGATACGCAGTATTTT. Translated: CSVMKGADTQYF.

This clonotype showed up many times. The chain links TRBV24-1 to TRBJ2-6; D gene uncertain. Germline CDR1 KGHDR, CDR2 SFDVKD. The CDR3 has 16 residues. Trimming removed 3 bases at V and 0 bases at J, with 8 bases between. CDR3 in DNA: TGTGCCACCAGTGATCCCACAAGCTCTGGGGCCAACGTCCTGACTTTC. It translates to CATSDPTSSGANVLTF.

This clonotype showed up just a few times. The J gene is TRBJ2-1, the V gene TRBV29-1; the D is unclear. The V gene's germline CDR1 is SQVTM and CDR2 ANQGSEA. The CDR3 has 11 amino acids. V was cut by 4 bases and J by 6 bases, with 7 bases left in between. CDR3 nucleotides: TGCAGCGTTGTAATAGTCAATGAGCAGTTCTTC. Translation gives CSVVIVNEQFF.